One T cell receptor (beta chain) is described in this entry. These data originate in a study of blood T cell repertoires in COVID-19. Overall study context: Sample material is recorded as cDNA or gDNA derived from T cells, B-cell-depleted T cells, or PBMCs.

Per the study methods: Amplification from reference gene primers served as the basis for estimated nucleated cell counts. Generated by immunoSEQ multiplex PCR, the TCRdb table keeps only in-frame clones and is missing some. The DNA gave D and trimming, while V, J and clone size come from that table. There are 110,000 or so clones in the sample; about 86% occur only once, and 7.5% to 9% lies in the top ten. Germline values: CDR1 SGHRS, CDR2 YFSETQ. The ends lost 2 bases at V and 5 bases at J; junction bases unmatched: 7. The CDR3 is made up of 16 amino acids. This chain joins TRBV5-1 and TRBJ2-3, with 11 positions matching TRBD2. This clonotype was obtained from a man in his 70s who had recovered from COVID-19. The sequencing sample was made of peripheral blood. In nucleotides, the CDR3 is TGCGCCAGCAGCTTACTAGCGGGGGCCACCGGAGATACGCAGTATTTT. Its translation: CASSLLAGATGDTQYF.